Each of the 26 T cell receptor beta chains below was sequenced from the same sample in a study of T-cell reconstitution after alpha-beta-depleted transplantation in children. This sample's TCRbeta library carried unique molecular identifier barcodes. TCRdb itself ran the PCR reads through MiXCR, one entry per CDR3 protein. Here the sample spans about 300,000 distinct CDR3 sequences, around a tenth being singletons. The sample in question was PBMCs, obtained before TCRalphabeta/CD19-depleted stem cell transplant. The source of these receptors is a boy younger than two with acute myeloid leukemia, due to receive a stem cell transplant.

At least ten counts were recorded for this clonotype. V is TRBV6-1 and J is TRBJ1-6; 9 nucleotides match TRBD1. Per germline, CDR1 MNHNS and CDR2 SASEGT. The CDR3 contains 15 residues. V shed 6 bases, J shed 7 bases, and the junction held 7 bases outside the gene matches. The CDR3 DNA is TGTGCCAGCAGCCCGGACAGGGGAGCGAATTCACCCCTCCACTTT. This encodes CASSPDRGANSPLHF.

The chain couples TRBV27 to TRBJ1-5; the D is unclear. The CDR3 covers 15 residues. Germline CDR1 and CDR2: MNHEY and SMNVEV (reference sequence). Trimming cost V 4 bases and J 3 bases, with 13 bases left between them. This chain's CDR3 is CASSSIGLLNQPQHF. CDR3 bases: TGTGCCAGCAGTTCAATCGGGCTCCTCAATCAGCCCCAGCATTTT.

This clonotype was counted ten times or more. This chain joins TRBV7-2 and TRBJ2-7; unclear D gene. CDR3 length equals 13 residues. CDR1 SGHTA and CDR2 FQGNSA come from the germline V gene. V was pared by 5 bases and J by 2 bases, with 10 bases between. The CDR3 DNA reads as TGTGCCAGCAGCCCGCCGGAGACCTACGAGCAGTACTTC. Amino acids: CASSPPETYEQYF.

This chain joins TRBV3-1 and TRBJ2-7; D remains unclear. Per the germline V gene, CDR1 is LGHDT and CDR2 is YNNKEL (reference sequence). The CDR3 contains 14 residues. V lost 4 bases and J 0 bases, leaving 10 bases between the germline ends. CDR3 region: CASSPARDSYEQYF. Written as DNA, the CDR3 is TGTGCCAGCAGCCCAGCTAGGGACTCCTACGAGCAGTACTTC.

This chain uses TRBV12-3 or TRBV12-4 with TRBJ2-6; no firm D call. Trimming removed 3 bases at V and 1 base at J, with 13 bases between. The CDR3 sequence is 17 residues long. The CDR3 bases are TGTGCCAGCAGTTTCTCGGGTGGGCTTTCTGGGGCCAACGTCCTGACTTTC. Translation gives CASSFSGGLSGANVLTF.

This clonotype was seen at least ten times. The gene calls are TRBV5-8 and TRBJ1-5, with D perhaps TRBD1 (6 bases). Germline V gives CDR1 SGHTS, CDR2 YDEGEE. CDR3 length equals 15 residues. The ends were cut back, 4 bases at V and 1 base at J, with 12 bases in the middle. CDR3 nucleotide sequence: TGTGCCAGCAGCATAGGACAGTTGAGCAATCAGCCCCAGCATTTT. Protein sequence: CASSIGQLSNQPQHF.

This clonotype came up a few times. The chain links TRBV7-2 to TRBJ2-7; 9 bases agree with TRBD1. Looked up from germline, CDR1 is SGHTA and CDR2 is FQGNSA. Unmatched junction bases numbered 8, after V lost 7 bases and J lost 1 base. There are 15 residues in the CDR3. Written as DNA, the CDR3 is TGTGCCAGCACCCTTAGGGGACAGGGTTCCTACGAGCAGTACTTC. The encoded protein is CASTLRGQGSYEQYF.

This clonotype was observed at least ten times. This chain joins TRBV7-9 and TRBJ1-1, with unresolved D. CDR3 length equals 13 residues. V gave up 4 bases and J gave up 1 base, with 7 bases separating them. Per the germline V gene, CDR1 is SEHNR and CDR2 is FQNEAQ (reference sequence). Here the CDR3 reads CASSSTTNTEAFF. The CDR3 nucleotides are TGTGCCAGCAGCTCCACTACGAACACTGAAGCTTTCTTT.

This clonotype was counted many times. V gene TRBV7-2 combines with J gene TRBJ2-1; D may be TRBD1 (6 bases). V was pared by 11 bases and J by 8 bases, with 22 bases between. The CDR3 length is 14 residues. Germline V gene lookup returns CDR1 SGHTA and CDR2 FQGNSA. The CDR3 sequence: CALLGAHGFDEQFF. As DNA, the CDR3 is TGTGCCCTCCTGGGGGCCCACGGTTTCGATGAGCAGTTCTTC.

The J gene is TRBJ2-1, the V gene TRBV20-1, with D tentatively TRBD2 (6 bases). Germline values: CDR1 DFQATT, CDR2 SNEGSKA (reference sequence). V was clipped by 0 bases and J by 2 bases, with 14 bases between them. This CDR3 has 16 amino acids. In nucleotides, the CDR3 is TGCAGTGCTAGAGATCTGGTAGCGGTAACCTACAATGAGCAGTTCTTC. It specifies CSARDLVAVTYNEQFF.

Many counts were recorded for this clonotype. The CDR3 region has the DNA TGCAGTGCTAGAGAGCGACGAGAGACTGGAAACACCATATATTTT. It yields the protein CSARERRETGNTIYF. The chain has TRBV20-1 and TRBJ1-3, with D unresolved. V was shortened by 0 bases and J by 2 bases, with 11 bases between the two germline ends. CDR1 and CDR2 from the germline V gene are DFQATT and SNEGSKA (reference sequence). The CDR3 extends over 15 amino acids.

Ten or more counts support this clonotype. V and J are TRBV5-1 and TRBJ2-2; D unclear. The CDR3 length is 12 residues. Germline V gene data show CDR1 as SGHRS and CDR2 as YFSETQ. V was cut by 4 bases and J by 6 bases, with 7 bases left in between. CDR3 nucleotide sequence: TGCGCCAGCAGCCGGACCCCCGGGGAGCTGTTTTTT. Its protein is CASSRTPGELFF.

On this clonotype: A much larger clone lies one base from this, so it may be a read error. The rearrangement links TRBV7-9 to TRBJ2-4; a possible D gene is TRBD1 (6 bases). Per the germline V gene, CDR1 is SEHNR and CDR2 is FQNEAQ (reference sequence). The CDR3 contains 15 residues. V lost 6 bases and J lost 0, with 12 bases in between. CDR3 sequence reads: CASRQSQGAKNIQYF. As DNA, the CDR3 is TGTGCCAGCAGACAGTCACAGGGAGCCAAAAACATTCAGTACTTC.

This clonotype has ten or more counts. This sequence joins TRBV27 and TRBJ2-7; 8 bases align to TRBD1. V was clipped by 6 bases and J by 6 bases; unmatched bases: 13. The CDR3 runs to 15 residues. The V gene's germline CDR1 is MNHEY and CDR2 SMNVEV (reference sequence). The CDR3 loop reads CASSTVSRGQGEQYF. The CDR3 DNA reads TGTGCCAGCAGCACTGTCTCCAGGGGGCAAGGCGAGCAGTACTTC.

This clonotype was found a few times. CDR3 residues: CASMMVDGELFF. The DNA for the CDR3 is TGCGCCAGCATGATGGTGGACGGGGAGCTGTTTTTT. The rearrangement uses TRBV5-1 and TRBJ2-2; D gene ambiguous. Germline CDR1 reads SGHRS; CDR2 reads YFSETQ. Trimming cost V 6 bases and J 7 bases, with 10 bases left between them. There are 12 residues in the CDR3.

This sequence joins TRBV11-3 and TRBJ2-4; possibly TRBD1 for D (7 bases). There are 14 residues in the CDR3. Per the germline V gene, CDR1 is SGHNT and CDR2 is YENEEA. The V gene lost 5 bases and the J gene lost 6 bases, with 14 bases spanning the gap. CDR3 protein: CASSPRQGGNIQYF. The CDR3 bases are TGTGCCAGCAGCCCGAGACAGGGAGGAAACATTCAGTACTTC.

The V and J genes are TRBV12-5 and TRBJ2-7; 10 nucleotides match TRBD2. V was clipped by 0 bases and J by 3 bases; unmatched bases: 8. Germline CDR1 LGHNT, CDR2 FRNRAP. CDR3 length: 17 residues. Written as DNA, the CDR3 is TGTGCTAGTGGTTTGGTGACCGCTAGCGGGGGCCTCTACGAGCAGTACTTC. This gives the protein CASGLVTASGGLYEQYF.

This clonotype was seen many times. The genes are TRBV24-1 and TRBJ2-7; D ambiguous. The length of the CDR3 is 14 residues. Germline CDR1 reads KGHDR; CDR2 reads SFDVKD. The V end was cut by 7 bases, the J end by 2 bases, with 14 bases between. The CDR3 spells CATRTSGGTYEQYF. The CDR3 nucleotides are TGTGCCACCAGGACCTCGGGCGGTACCTACGAGCAGTACTTC.

This clonotype appeared many times. The V and J genes are TRBV28 and TRBJ2-5; TRBD1 aligns across 12 bases. Germline V gene lookup returns CDR1 MDHEN and CDR2 SYDVKM. The CDR3 loop spans 16 amino acids. Trimming cost V 7 bases and J 5 bases; bases outside gene matches: 11. CDR3 sequence reads: CASISPPGTGGETQYF. The CDR3, as DNA: TGTGCCAGCATCTCCCCCCCGGGGACAGGGGGCGAGACCCAGTACTTC.

At least ten counts were recorded for this clonotype. The chain combines TRBV20-1 with TRBJ2-7, with D perhaps TRBD1 (5 bases). Trimming removed 0 bases from V and 9 bases from J, with 12 bases in between. CDR3 length equals 12 residues. Germline V CDR1 and CDR2: DFQATT, SNEGSKA (reference sequence). The CDR3 DNA reads as TGCAGTGCTAGAGACACAGGCTGGGGGCAGTACTTC. This codes for CSARDTGWGQYF.

The chain is built from TRBV6-5 and TRBJ2-7; the D is unclear. V gave up 2 bases and J gave up 5 bases, with 4 bases separating them. Germline V gene lookup returns CDR1 MNHEY and CDR2 SVGAGI. This CDR3 is 11 amino acids long. CDR3 coding DNA: TGTGCCAGCAGTTACGATGACGAGCAGTACTTC. Translation: CASSYDDEQYF.

This clonotype has ten or more counts. The V and J genes are TRBV20-1 and TRBJ2-5; D not certain. CDR3 length: 14 residues. Trimming left V 3 bases short and J 2 bases short, with 13 bases between. Germline CDR1 DFQATT, CDR2 SNEGSKA (reference sequence). CDR3 amino acids: CSASGASLQETQYF. Written as DNA, the CDR3 is TGCAGTGCTAGTGGAGCCTCCCTACAAGAGACCCAGTACTTC.

About this clonotype: A much more abundant neighbour one base away suggests this may be a read error. The final CDR3 position lacks the conserved phenylalanine or tryptophan, pointing to a likely read error. The chain uses TRBV7-9 and TRBJ1-4; D is possibly TRBD1 (5 bases). Germline CDR1 and CDR2: SEHNR and FQNEAQ (reference sequence). The CDR3 has 15 residues. V shed 5 bases and J shed 2 bases, with 12 bases lying between them. The CDR3 reads CASSGIGTTNEKLFL. For the CDR3, the DNA is TGTGCCAGCAGCGGGATAGGGACGACTAATGAAAAACTGTTTTTA.

This clonotype has at least ten counts. The chain joins TRBV18 to TRBJ2-5; D gene unclear. The CDR3 runs to 12 residues. Germline V gives CDR1 KGHSH, CDR2 LQKENI. V dropped 3 bases and J dropped 7 bases, with 9 bases sitting between them. CDR3 region: CASSPSRGTQYF. The CDR3 DNA reads as TGTGCCAGCTCACCGTCTCGAGGGACCCAGTACTTC.

This chain uses TRBV4-3 with TRBJ2-2; 9 bases agree with TRBD1. Germline CDR1 is LGHNA and CDR2 is YSLEER. Losses at the gene ends were 5 bases for V and 7 bases for J; bases not matched to a gene: 14. CDR3 length: 17 amino acids. The CDR3 nucleotides read TGCGCCAGCAGCTATTATACAGGGGGCGACGTGAGCGGGGAGCTGTTTTTT. Protein: CASSYYTGGDVSGELFF.

This clonotype was seen repeatedly, ten times or more. The chain links TRBV24-1 to TRBJ2-3, with 7 bases that match TRBD1. From germline, CDR1 is KGHDR and CDR2 SFDVKD. With V trimmed by 0 bases and J by 4 bases, 9 bases remained unmatched. This CDR3 spans 17 amino acids. CDR3 sequence reads: CATSDLRTGSLPDTQYF. For the CDR3, the DNA is TGTGCCACCAGTGATTTGAGGACAGGATCTCTCCCAGATACGCAGTATTTT.